The present T cell receptor (beta chain) was sequenced within a study of blood T cell repertoires in COVID-19. For the study at large: Whether acute or convalescent, the COVID-19 samples came from the United States, Italy and Spain. Sample material is recorded as cDNA or gDNA derived from T cells, B-cell-depleted T cells, or PBMCs.

CDR1 and CDR2 from the germline V gene are SSHAT and FNYEAQ (reference sequence). This CDR3 contains 15 residues. This clone was detected only once. One end of the junction does not line up with germline, which may come from a read error. Authors' methods: The assay estimated nucleated cells by amplifying reference gene primers. This table comes from immunoSEQ multiplex PCR, and its TCRdb copy is limited to in-frame clones, with some not included. D and trimming were read from the DNA, whereas the V and J calls and clone size are those reported in that table. The sample has roughly 110,000 clones; about 80% are singletons.

This chain joins TRBV7-7 and TRBJ1-3; D not resolved. Sample: peripheral blood. This receptor was taken from a man between 65 and 80 years old with acute or convalescent COVID-19. The CDR3 loop is CASSLGPSSGNTIYF. CDR3 sequence (DNA): TGTGCTAGCAGCTTAGGCCCGAGCTCTGGAAACACCATATATTTT.